This T cell receptor (beta chain) derives from a study of STAT5B mutations in CD4+ large granular lymphocyte leukemia (dated 2022 in TCRdb). Looking at the study overall: Among healthy controls, the CDR3 'QG' motif was associated with a particular HLA allele. The study compared the TCRbeta repertoires of patients with CD4+ T-cell large granular lymphocyte leukemia against the TCRbeta repertoires of healthy blood donors. Flow cytometry on FACSCanto II or FACSVerse confirmed that purified fractions exceeded 95% purity among lymphocytes. The study at large found these results: Main leukemic clonotypes were private to each patient, although 20% to 25% of the main leukemic clonotypes were found at low frequency in the non-leukemic repertoires of other patients. TRBV06-family usage was enriched among the top patient clones (8/27) compared with healthy controls (2/35). Greater clonality appeared to be present in CD4-sorted patient repertoires than in healthy CD4+ repertoires, and the difference was retained after the putative leukemic clones were removed. The data were not HLA-matched, and the relatively small sample size could explain the higher clonality seen in CD4+ compared with CD8+ T-LGLL.

Trimming at the junction amounts to 0 bases on V and 7 bases on J, and the germline ends lie 18 bases apart. For CDR1 and CDR2, the germline V gene lists SGHVS and FNYEAQ. The CDR3, from cysteine to phenylalanine, totals 16 residues. Just the 48-base CDR3 DNA is kept, in frame starting at base 1. As for this clone: Its specific antigen is unknown. Per-base quality was not reported, and no clone a single base away is much larger than it.

Buffy coats from 35 to 45 blood donors, supplied by the Finnish Red Cross blood service, were used as healthy controls. All TCR-sequenced material derived from peripheral blood: patient blood samples and healthy donor buffy coats. Peripheral blood mononuclear cells were isolated by Ficoll-Hypaque gradient centrifugation. CD4+ cells were magnetically purified from the buffy coats of healthy controls. Genomic DNA was extracted with the Gentra Puregene Cell and Tissue kit and quantified on a Qubit 2.0 fluorometer. The immunoSEQ assay at survey resolution was applied to genomic DNA for sequencing of TCRbeta rearrangements. Regarding the original processing steps: A lowest detectable productive clonotype frequency of 2.59 x 10-5 was observed in the TCR sequencing data. Analyses included only productive TCRbeta rearrangements, meaning complete and in-frame sequences. Simpson clonality, calculated in the immunoSEQ Analyzer version 3.0, was used as the measure of sample clonality. Clones were categorized by frequency as very rare, small, medium, large (1-20%) or hyperexpanded (>20%). OLGA 1.2.3 estimated generation probabilities, VDJtools produced V-gene circos plots, VDJdb was queried for specificities, and GLIPH identified CDR3 motifs. Here the immuneACCESS table is served through TCRdb, limited to in-frame sequences with V and J called. Missing clones are a known gap in these copies; in checked studies unresolved V genes cover under half, and the rest lacks a known reason. That table gives V, J and clone size, and the DNA gave D and trimming. The sample records more than 30,000 clones, around 80% of which are singletons. Jointly, the top ten make up roughly 7% of the sample.

The V gene is TRBV7-6 and the J gene is TRBJ1-2, and the D gene may be TRBD1, 6 bases matching. This TCR was recovered from a human donor in good health. Specimen: CD4+ T cells from blood buffy coats. The CDR3 reads as follows: CASSLAGIGGLCGYTF. The DNA reads as follows: TGTGCCAGCAGCTTAGCGGGGATTGGGGGGCTGTGTGGCTACACCTTC.